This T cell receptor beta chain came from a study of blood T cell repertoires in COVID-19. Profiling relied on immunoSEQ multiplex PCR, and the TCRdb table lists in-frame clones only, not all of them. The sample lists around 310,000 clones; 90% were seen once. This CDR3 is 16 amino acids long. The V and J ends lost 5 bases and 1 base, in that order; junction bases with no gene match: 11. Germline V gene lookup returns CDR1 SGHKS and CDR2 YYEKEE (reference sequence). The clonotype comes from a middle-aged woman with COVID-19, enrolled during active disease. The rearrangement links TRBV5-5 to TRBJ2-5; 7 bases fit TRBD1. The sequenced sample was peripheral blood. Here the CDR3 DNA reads TGTGCCAGCAGGCATACAGGGGTCCCGACCCAAGAGACCCAGTACTTC. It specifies CASRHTGVPTQETQYF.